The TCR beta chain described here comes from a study of OX40 agonist ivuxolimab in advanced cancers. Sample share makes this clone medium-sized. Trimming took 5 bases from V and 0 from J, leaving 12 bases between them. CDR3 length: 15 amino acids. CDR1 SGHRS and CDR2 YFSETQ come from the germline V gene. Some clones are missing from TCRdb's copy, which holds only in-frame ones; the method was immunoSEQ multiplex PCR. Among approximately 50,000 clones listed, 75% to 80% were seen once. This TCR was recovered from an adult with an advanced solid tumor such as melanoma, head and neck, liver or kidney cancer. This sequence joins TRBV5-1 and TRBJ2-1, with D unclear. Specimen: CD4+ or CD8+ T cells sorted from blood, collected in a trial of the OX40 agonist ivuxolimab. CDR3 protein: CASSGSASSYNEQFF. The CDR3 bases are TGCGCCAGCAGTGGCTCAGCGAGCTCCTACAATGAGCAGTTCTTC.